Sequencing of this TCR beta chain was carried out in a study of T cells in localized non-small cell lung cancer. Sequenced by immunoSEQ multiplex PCR; TCRdb stores in-frame clones only, minus some. Among thousands of clones listed, around 30% were seen once. The length of the CDR3 is 18 residues. In germline, CDR1 is SGHNT, CDR2 YENEEA. V was pared by 5 bases and J by 6 bases, with 16 bases of the junction left unmatched. This clone ranks as medium-sized. This clonotype was sampled from a woman aged 35-75 years with stage I lung adenocarcinoma. V is TRBV11-3 and J is TRBJ2-1; 10 bases match TRBD2. The starting material was lung tumor tissue, obtained before any cancer treatment. In DNA, the CDR3 is TGTGCCAGCAGCCCCTCCGGGGGGTCCAGCGGGAGGGCCAATGAGCAGTTCTTC. It translates to CASSPSGGSSGRANEQFF. The entire variable domain, with the rest obtained from reference TRBV11-3 and TRBJ2-1, is as follows: EAGVVQSPRYKIIEKKQPVAFWCNPISGHNTLYWYLQNLGQGPELLIRYENEEAVDDSQLPKDRFSAERLKGVDSTLKIQPAELGDSAVYLCASSPSGGSSGRANEQFFGPGTRLTVL.